Listed below are T cell receptor beta chains from one sample, sequenced in a study of CD8+ T cells in alopecia areata. Sequencing was performed with immunoSEQ multiplex PCR; in TCRdb, only in-frame clones are kept and a portion is missing. The profile covers approximately 170,000 clones, with around 59% appearing a single time and 14% taken by the ten largest. Here the sequenced sample was CD4+ T cells sorted from blood, taken at week 24, from a patient treated with tofacitinib. The receptors stem from a human donor with alopecia areata. CDR3s leave out the opening cysteine and the closing phenylalanine or tryptophan. The order of the fields is V gene, D gene, CDR3 protein. D genes are given only for firm matches.

TRBV5-8 . ASSQTTGSGSYNEQF
TRBV29-1 . SVEKGSSTDTQY
TRBV7-9 . ASSSNRNQETQY
TRBV29-1 TRBD1 SETRGPNTEAF
TRBV30 . AWSPLGGTYEQY
TRBV23-1 . ASSQSRTAYSNQPQH
TRBV4-1 TRBD1 ASADRGQADTQY
TRBV30 . AWSGSISGELF
TRBV5-1 . ASSPRRTTDTQY
TRBV7-9 . ASSQEGVTEAF
TRBV5-6 TRBD1 ASSSGTGEETQY
TRBV5-1 TRBD1 ASSLAGQGAYEQY
TRBV6-5 . ASGVASDTQY
TRBV29-1 TRBD1 SVARDRDTGELF
TRBV29-1 . SVRPTNYGYT
TRBV27 . ASSLGQVNEKLF
TRBV29-1 . SVQDNEQF
TRBV4-1 . ASSQDWARIQPQH
TRBV5-1 . ASSPGFSGANVLT
TRBV10-3 TRBD1 AIRGDSFTGELF
TRBV7-9 . ASSAKGVYNSPLH
TRBV29-1 TRBD1 SVEQDRAKGELF
TRBV5-4 . ASSLVQDKETQY
TRBV6-5 . ASSYIGANVLT
TRBV25-1 . ASSVTGADTQY
TRBV4-2 . ASSQDGFDPSYEQY
TRBV30 . AWSVLQGGQPQH
TRBV30 TRBD2 AWTPSRGGGETQY
TRBV29-1 . SVVSGSLTGNTIY
TRBV29-1 TRBD1 SVATGGRGETQY
TRBV30 TRBD1 AWGRQGGGYT
TRBV29-1 . SVWANEKLS
TRBV11-3 . ASSPGTSTGELF
TRBV30 TRBD2 ACRGGLAGGRSSYNEQF
TRBV18 TRBD1 ASSPGTAAYEQY
TRBV19 . ASSIEGANSPLH
TRBV15 . ATRSGIRGTQY
TRBV30 . AWTVPWGDTQY
TRBV5-6 . ASSLVSGGLRSTGELF
TRBV4-1 . ASSHVQATFQETQY
TRBV7-8 TRBD2 ASSLVAGGGNEQF
TRBV5-1 TRBD2 ASSLERETDTQY
TRBV30 . AWRVGESPLH
TRBV11-3 . ASSLSGSYYNEQF
TRBV25-1 TRBD1 ASSDRGQGGEKLF
TRBV30 . AHGTDSPLH
TRBV18 . ASSDSSNQPQH
TRBV29-1 TRBD1 SVCRDRGTEAF
TRBV5-1 TRBD1 ASSQGTDSNQPQH